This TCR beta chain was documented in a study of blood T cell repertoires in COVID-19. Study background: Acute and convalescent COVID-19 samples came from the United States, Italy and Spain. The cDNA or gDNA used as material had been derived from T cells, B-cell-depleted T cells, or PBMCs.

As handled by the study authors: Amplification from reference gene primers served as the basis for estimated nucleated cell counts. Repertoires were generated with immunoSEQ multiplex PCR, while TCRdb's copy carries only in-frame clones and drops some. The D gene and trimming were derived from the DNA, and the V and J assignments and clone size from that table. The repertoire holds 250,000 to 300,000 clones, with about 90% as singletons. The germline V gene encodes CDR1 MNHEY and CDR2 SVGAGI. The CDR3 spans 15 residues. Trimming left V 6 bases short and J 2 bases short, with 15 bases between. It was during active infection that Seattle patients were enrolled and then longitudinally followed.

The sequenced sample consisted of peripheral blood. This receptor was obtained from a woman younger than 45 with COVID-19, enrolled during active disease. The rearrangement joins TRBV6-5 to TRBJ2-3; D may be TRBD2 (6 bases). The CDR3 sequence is CASSLGGDHTDTQYF. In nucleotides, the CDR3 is TGTGCCAGCAGCCTCGGGGGTGACCACACAGATACGCAGTATTTT.